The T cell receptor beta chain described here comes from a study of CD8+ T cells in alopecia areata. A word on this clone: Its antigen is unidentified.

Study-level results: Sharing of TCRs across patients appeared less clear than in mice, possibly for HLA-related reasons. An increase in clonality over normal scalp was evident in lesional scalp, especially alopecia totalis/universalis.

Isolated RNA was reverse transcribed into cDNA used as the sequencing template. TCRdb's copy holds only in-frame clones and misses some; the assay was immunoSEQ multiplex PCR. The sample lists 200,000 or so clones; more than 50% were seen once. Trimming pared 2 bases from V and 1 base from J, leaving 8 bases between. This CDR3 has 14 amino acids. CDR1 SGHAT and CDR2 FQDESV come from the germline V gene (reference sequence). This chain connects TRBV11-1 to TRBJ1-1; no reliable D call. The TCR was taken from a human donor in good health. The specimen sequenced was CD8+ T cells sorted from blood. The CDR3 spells CASSLHSQNTEAFF. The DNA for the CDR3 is TGTGCCAGCAGCTTACACAGTCAGAACACTGAAGCTTTCTTT. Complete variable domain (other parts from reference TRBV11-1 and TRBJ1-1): EAEVAQSPRYKITEKSQAVAFWCDPISGHATLYWYRQILGQGPELLVQFQDESVVDDSQLPKDRFSAERLKGVDSTLKIQPAELGDSAMYLCASSLHSQNTEAFFGQGTRLTVV.